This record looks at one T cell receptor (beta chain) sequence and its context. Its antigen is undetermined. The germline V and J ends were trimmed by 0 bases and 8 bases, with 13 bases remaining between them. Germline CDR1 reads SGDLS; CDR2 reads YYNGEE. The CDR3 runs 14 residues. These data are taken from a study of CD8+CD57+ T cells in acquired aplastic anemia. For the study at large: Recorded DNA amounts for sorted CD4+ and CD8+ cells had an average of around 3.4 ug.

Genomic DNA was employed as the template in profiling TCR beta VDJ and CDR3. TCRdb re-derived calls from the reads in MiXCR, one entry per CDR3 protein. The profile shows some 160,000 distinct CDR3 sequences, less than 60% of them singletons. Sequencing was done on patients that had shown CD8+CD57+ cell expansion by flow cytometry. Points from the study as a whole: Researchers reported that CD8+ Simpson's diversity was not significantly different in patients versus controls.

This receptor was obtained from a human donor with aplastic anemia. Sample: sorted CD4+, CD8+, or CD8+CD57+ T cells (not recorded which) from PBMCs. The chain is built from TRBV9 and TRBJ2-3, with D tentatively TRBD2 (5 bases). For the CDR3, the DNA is TGTGCCAGCAGCGTAGGGACGGGATGGGTTACGCAGTATTTT. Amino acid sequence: CASSVGTGWVTQYF. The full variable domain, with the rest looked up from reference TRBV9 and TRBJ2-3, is DSGVTQTPKHLITATGQRVTLRCSPRSGDLSVYWYQQSLDQGLQFLIQYYNGEERAKGNILERFSAQQFPDLHSELNLSSLELGDSALYFCASSVGTGWVTQYFGPGTRLTVL.